Listed below are T cell receptor beta chains from one sample, sequenced in a study of blood T cell repertoires in COVID-19. Measured with immunoSEQ multiplex PCR; TCRdb has only the in-frame clones, and not every one. The sample has about 160,000 clones; about 86% are singletons. The sequencing sample was made of peripheral blood. The origin of the receptors is a man aged 50 or older with active or convalescent COVID-19. The CDR3 runs from the conserved cysteine through the conserved F or W. Each record gives: D gene, clone size, J gene, V gene, CDR3 DNA, CDR3 protein. The D gene is left open where the match is weak. The listing skips clone size in some rows; elsewhere it reads once, few, many or a size class.

d_call: NA; clone_size: NA; j_call: TRBJ2-7; v_call: TRBV27; cdr3_nt: TGTGCCAGCAGTAGAAAGCGACAGGCGAAAACCTACGAGCAGTACTTC; cdr3_aa: CASSRKRQAKTYEQYF
d_call: NA; clone_size: NA; j_call: TRBJ2-3; v_call: TRBV14; cdr3_nt: TGTGCCAGCAGCCAAGATTACGGGGCAGATACGCAGTATTTT; cdr3_aa: CASSQDYGADTQYF
d_call: NA; clone_size: NA; j_call: TRBJ2-5; v_call: TRBV6-2/TRBV6-3; cdr3_nt: TGTGCCAGCAGTGCGGCCGTTCAAGAGACCCAGTACTTC; cdr3_aa: CASSAAVQETQYF
d_call: NA; clone_size: NA; j_call: TRBJ2-7; v_call: TRBV7-9; cdr3_nt: TGTGCCAGCAGCCCACTAAACCTTGGGACTTACGAGCAGTACTTC; cdr3_aa: CASSPLNLGTYEQYF
d_call: TRBD1; clone_size: NA; j_call: TRBJ2-3; v_call: TRBV7-8; cdr3_nt: TGTGCCAGCAGCTTCACAGGGGACACAGATACGCAGTATTTT; cdr3_aa: CASSFTGDTDTQYF
d_call: TRBD2; clone_size: NA; j_call: TRBJ2-1; v_call: TRBV15; cdr3_nt: TGTGCCACCAGACCGGGGGGTAGCTCCTACAATGAGCAGTTCTTC; cdr3_aa: CATRPGGSSYNEQFF
d_call: NA; clone_size: NA; j_call: TRBJ1-2; v_call: TRBV11-2; cdr3_nt: TGTGCCAGCAGCTTAATGGCAGGCCGACCATCTAACTATGGCTACACCTTC; cdr3_aa: CASSLMAGRPSNYGYTF
d_call: NA; clone_size: NA; j_call: TRBJ1-2; v_call: TRBV4-1; cdr3_nt: TGCGCCAGCAGCCAAGAACCGGGACACCGACCTTCTAACTATGGCTACACCTTC; cdr3_aa: CASSQEPGHRPSNYGYTF
d_call: TRBD2; clone_size: NA; j_call: TRBJ2-1; v_call: TRBV7-8; cdr3_nt: TGTGCCAGCAGGCCGCCCGGGACTAGGTACAATGAGCAGTTCTTC; cdr3_aa: CASRPPGTRYNEQFF
d_call: NA; clone_size: NA; j_call: TRBJ1-1; v_call: TRBV18; cdr3_nt: TGTGCCAGCTCACCTGATTCGGGACACCTCATGAACACTGAAGCTTTCTTT; cdr3_aa: CASSPDSGHLMNTEAFF
d_call: NA; clone_size: few; j_call: TRBJ1-1; v_call: TRBV5-4; cdr3_nt: TGTGCCAGCAGCCGGGAGGGGAGCAGGGCTTTCTTT; cdr3_aa: CASSREGSRAFF
d_call: TRBD1; clone_size: once; j_call: TRBJ1-2; v_call: TRBV6-5; cdr3_nt: TGTGCCAGCAGTTACGGGGACAGGGTCAATGGCTACACCTTC; cdr3_aa: CASSYGDRVNGYTF
d_call: NA; clone_size: NA; j_call: TRBJ2-1; v_call: TRBV19; cdr3_nt: TGTGCCAGTAGTACAGTCGTTACCTACAATGAGCAGTTCTTC; cdr3_aa: CASSTVVTYNEQFF
d_call: TRBD1; clone_size: once; j_call: TRBJ1-2; v_call: TRBV27; cdr3_nt: TGTGCCAGCAGTTTATTAAGGGGGCGAGACTATGGCTACACCTTC; cdr3_aa: CASSLLRGRDYGYTF
d_call: NA; clone_size: few; j_call: TRBJ1-2; v_call: TRBV2; cdr3_nt: TGTGCCAGCAGGGATTCAGGGGAGTACTATGGCTACACCTTC; cdr3_aa: CASRDSGEYYGYTF
d_call: NA; clone_size: NA; j_call: TRBJ2-5; v_call: TRBV18; cdr3_nt: TGTGCCAGCTCACTCGGAGGGGGCGTAACCGAGACCCAGTACTTC; cdr3_aa: CASSLGGGVTETQYF
d_call: TRBD2; clone_size: NA; j_call: TRBJ2-5; v_call: TRBV7-9; cdr3_nt: TGTGCCAGCAGCTCCGGACTAGCGTTGACCCAGTACTTC; cdr3_aa: CASSSGLALTQYF
d_call: NA; clone_size: NA; j_call: TRBJ2-5; v_call: TRBV28; cdr3_nt: TGTGCCAGTGCCGATCGGGAGACCCAGTACTTC; cdr3_aa: CASADRETQYF
d_call: NA; clone_size: NA; j_call: TRBJ2-5; v_call: TRBV2; cdr3_nt: TGTGCCAGCAGTCAGTACCAAGAGACCCAGTACTTC; cdr3_aa: CASSQYQETQYF
d_call: TRBD1; clone_size: NA; j_call: TRBJ1-2; v_call: TRBV7-2; cdr3_nt: TGTGCCAGCAGCCCGGACAGGGATGGAGGCTACACCTTC; cdr3_aa: CASSPDRDGGYTF
d_call: NA; clone_size: NA; j_call: TRBJ2-1; v_call: TRBV29-1; cdr3_nt: TGCAGCGTATCCGGCGGGGCCCTCTCCTATGAGCAGTTCTTC; cdr3_aa: CSVSGGALSYEQFF
d_call: NA; clone_size: NA; j_call: TRBJ2-1; v_call: TRBV6-5; cdr3_nt: TGTGCCAGCAGTTACTTAGGGGGTAATGAGCAGTTCTTC; cdr3_aa: CASSYLGGNEQFF